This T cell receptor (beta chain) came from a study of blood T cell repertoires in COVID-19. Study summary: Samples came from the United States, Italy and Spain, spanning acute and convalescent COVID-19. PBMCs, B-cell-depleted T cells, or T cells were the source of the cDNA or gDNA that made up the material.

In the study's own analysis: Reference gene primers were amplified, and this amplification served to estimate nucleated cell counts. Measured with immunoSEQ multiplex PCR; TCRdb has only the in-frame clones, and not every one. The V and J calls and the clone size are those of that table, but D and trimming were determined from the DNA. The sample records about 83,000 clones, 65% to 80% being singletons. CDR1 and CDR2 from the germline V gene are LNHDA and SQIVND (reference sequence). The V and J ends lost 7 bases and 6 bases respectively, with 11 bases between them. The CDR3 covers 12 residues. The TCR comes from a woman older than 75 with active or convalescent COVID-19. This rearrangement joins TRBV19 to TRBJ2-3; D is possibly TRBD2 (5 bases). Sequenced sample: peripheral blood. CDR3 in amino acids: CASTTPGDTQYF. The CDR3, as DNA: TGTGCCAGTACGACCCCGGGGGATACGCAGTATTTT.